Presented here are 21 T cell receptor beta chains from one specimen sequenced in a study of patients and donors after allogeneic stem cell transplantation. TCRdb re-derived calls from the RT-PCR reads in MiXCR, one entry per CDR3 protein. The sample yields about 960,000 distinct CDR3 sequences, more than 15% seen once. The specimen was blood, either unsorted or a sorted T cell fraction (not recorded which). The receptors originated from a human donor who was either an allogeneic HSCT recipient or a stem cell or donor lymphocyte infusion donor (not recorded which). It is not recorded whose cells these are; they may come from a transplant donor.

This clonotype appeared a few times. The chain uses TRBV20-1 and TRBJ2-1; 8 nucleotides match TRBD2. CDR3 length equals 14 residues. V lost 5 bases, J lost 2 bases, and 5 bases stayed unmatched. Germline V gene sequence: CDR1 DFQATT, CDR2 SNEGSKA (reference sequence). The CDR3 loop reads CSALSGTAYNEQFF. The CDR3 DNA sequence: TGCAGTGCTCTTAGCGGGACGGCCTACAATGAGCAGTTCTTC.

The V call is TRBV6-1, the J call TRBJ2-5; D unresolved. The CDR3 totals 15 residues. CDR1 and CDR2 (germline): MNHNS, SASEGT. Trimming pared 1 base from V and 7 bases from J, leaving 16 bases between. The CDR3 nucleotides are TGTGCCAGCAGTGAAGTCCCCAGCACCGGTATGACCCAGTACTTC. Its protein is CASSEVPSTGMTQYF.

The chain has TRBV3-1 and TRBJ2-5, with unresolved D. Trimming pared 3 bases from V and 5 bases from J, leaving 10 bases between. The CDR3 length is 13 residues. CDR1 is LGHDT, CDR2 YNNKEL, per germline (reference sequence). CDR3 loop: CASSQGYKETQYF. The CDR3 coding sequence is TGTGCCAGCAGCCAGGGCTACAAGGAGACCCAGTACTTC.

This clonotype has a count of ten or more. The rearrangement links TRBV5-1 to TRBJ1-1, with 8 bases that match TRBD1. After removal of 0 bases from V and 4 bases from J, the junction contained 2 bases not matched to a gene. CDR3 length: 14 residues. CDR1 and CDR2 (germline): SGHRS, YFSETQ. CDR3 coding DNA: TGCGCCAGCAGCTTGGGACAGGGGTTCACTGAAGCTTTCTTT. Amino acid sequence: CASSLGQGFTEAFF.

The chain combines TRBV10-3 with TRBJ2-1; TRBD2 matches 8 bases. The CDR3 has 11 residues. Germline CDR1 and CDR2: ENHRY and SYGVKD. J was trimmed by 6 bases and V by 10 bases; bases with no gene match: 2. The CDR3 here is CATGGGNEQFF. The CDR3 region has the DNA TGTGCCACCGGGGGGGGCAATGAGCAGTTCTTC.

This clonotype was seen many times. The V gene is TRBV12-3 or TRBV12-4, the J gene TRBJ2-2, with 8 bases fitting TRBD2. The CDR3 runs 17 residues. Trimming cost V 9 bases and J 4 bases; bases outside gene matches: 16. CDR3 DNA sequence: TGTGCCAGTACCCGGGTCGTAGGGCTAGCGGGCACCGGGGAGCTGTTTTTT. Its protein product is CASTRVVGLAGTGELFF.

In this sample, this clonotype turned up a few times. This rearrangement joins TRBV9 to TRBJ2-3; the match to TRBD1 covers 9 bases. The V gene's germline CDR1 is SGDLS and CDR2 YYNGEE. The CDR3 contains 15 residues. Unmatched junction bases numbered 9, after V lost 4 bases and J lost 6 bases. The CDR3 sequence: CASSPGTGSGDTQYF. DNA of the CDR3: TGTGCCAGCAGCCCGGGGACAGGGTCCGGCGATACGCAGTATTTT.

The V gene is TRBV5-1, the J gene TRBJ2-3; 8 positions match TRBD2. V dropped 0 bases and J dropped 4; count of bases not matched to a gene: 7. Germline CDR1 SGHRS, CDR2 YFSETQ. The CDR3 contains 16 residues. The CDR3 sequence: CASSLATGRGPDTQYF. The CDR3, as DNA: TGCGCCAGCAGCTTGGCCACCGGGAGGGGACCAGATACGCAGTATTTT. Supplemented by reference TRBV5-1 and TRBJ2-3, the full variable domain reads KAGVTQTPRYLIKTRGQQVTLSCSPISGHRSVSWYQQTPGQGLQFLFEYFSETQRNKGNFPGRFSGRQFSNSRSEMNVSTLELGDSALYLCASSLATGRGPDTQYFGPGTRLTVL.

V is TRBV2 and J is TRBJ1-6; D gene unclear. V was cut by 9 bases and J by 13 bases, with 22 bases left in between. This CDR3 is 14 amino acids long. Germline-derived CDR1 and CDR2 are SNHLY and FYNNEI. The CDR3 DNA sequence: TGTGCCAGTTCGGAAGGAAATCCTCCATTTCCCCTCCACTTT. Protein sequence: CASSEGNPPFPLHF.

This clonotype has a handful of counts. J is TRBJ1-1 and V is TRBV3-1; 9 bases align to TRBD1. The CDR3 covers 15 residues. The junction had 8 bases not matched to a gene; V was cut back by 1 base and J by 8 bases. Germline CDR1 LGHDT, CDR2 YNNKEL (reference sequence). The CDR3 protein is CASSQGGTGPREAFF. CDR3 in DNA: TGTGCCAGCAGCCAAGGGGGGACAGGGCCAAGGGAAGCTTTCTTT.

The CDR3 DNA reads as TGCAGTGCTAGATCTCCCCAGGGGCTGAACACTGAAGCTTTCTTT. Protein sequence: CSARSPQGLNTEAFF. This chain joins TRBV20-1 and TRBJ1-1; TRBD1 is a possible D gene (6 bases). The V and J ends lost 2 bases and 0 bases respectively, with 13 bases between them. The CDR3 consists of 15 residues. CDR1 DFQATT and CDR2 SNEGSKA come from the germline V gene (reference sequence).

This clonotype was counted between two and nine times. The rearrangement links TRBV2 to TRBJ2-7, with TRBD1 identical over 8 bases. The V gene end was trimmed by 4 bases and the J gene end by 5 bases; junction bases not matched to a gene: 7. This CDR3 comprises 14 residues. Germline lookup yields CDR1 SNHLY and CDR2 FYNNEI. DNA of the CDR3: TGTGCCAGCAGTGTCGACAGGGGAGGCCACGAGCAGTACTTC. Its translation: CASSVDRGGHEQYF.

The chain joins TRBV29-1 to TRBJ1-1; a weak D match, TRBD1 (5 bases). Germline CDR1 and CDR2: SQVTM and ANQGSEA. This CDR3 has 14 amino acids. The V and J ends lost 6 bases and 0 bases respectively, with 14 bases between them. CDR3 coding DNA: TGCAGCGTCGGGGCTAGGACAATGAACACTGAAGCTTTCTTT. Translation gives CSVGARTMNTEAFF.

This chain links TRBV20-1 with TRBJ2-5, with 10 bases aligning to TRBD2. The ends lost 5 bases at V and 5 bases at J; junction bases unmatched: 8. Germline-derived CDR1 and CDR2 are DFQATT and SNEGSKA (reference sequence). The CDR3 consists of 14 residues. Written as DNA, the CDR3 is TGCAGTGCTGCCCTACTAGCGGGAAGGGAGACCCAGTACTTC. Protein sequence: CSAALLAGRETQYF.

This chain links TRBV7-9 with TRBJ1-3; 10 positions match TRBD1. The CDR3 is 15 amino acids. Per the germline V gene, CDR1 is SEHNR and CDR2 is FQNEAQ (reference sequence). Unmatched junction bases numbered 4, after V lost 6 bases and J lost 2 bases. CDR3 coding DNA: TGTGCCAGCAGAAGACAGGGGGCGCCTGGAAACACCATATATTTT. This translates into CASRRQGAPGNTIYF.

Many counts were recorded for this clonotype. This chain links TRBV9 with TRBJ2-1; TRBD2 matches 11 bases. CDR3 length: 15 residues. The junction had 2 bases not matched to a gene; V was cut back by 2 bases and J by 4 bases. Germline-derived CDR1 and CDR2 are SGDLS and YYNGEE. CDR3 nucleotides: TGTGCCAGCAGCGTCGGGACTAGCGGTTACAATGAGCAGTTCTTC. It yields the protein CASSVGTSGYNEQFF.

This clonotype was observed many times. The chain joins TRBV4-2 to TRBJ2-1; D remains unclear. V was trimmed by 7 bases and J by 7 bases, leaving 11 bases between them. This CDR3 comprises 12 residues. Germline V CDR1 and CDR2: LGHNA, YNFKEQ. The chain's CDR3 is CASINPRNEQFF. The CDR3 nucleotides are TGTGCCAGCATCAACCCCCGAAATGAGCAGTTCTTC.

Many counts were recorded for this clonotype. The chain is built from TRBV4-1 and TRBJ1-1; possibly TRBD1 for D (6 bases). The CDR3 runs 13 residues. From germline, CDR1 is MGHRA and CDR2 YSYEKL. V was cut by 1 base and J by 3 bases, with 6 bases left in between. The CDR3 nucleotides read TGCGCCAGCAGCCAAGCAGGGGACACTGAAGCTTTCTTT. It specifies CASSQAGDTEAFF.

This clonotype occurred a few times. This chain connects TRBV20-1 to TRBJ1-2, with TRBD1 as a possible D gene (5 bases). The germline gives CDR1 DFQATT, CDR2 SNEGSKA (reference sequence). Trimming removed 1 base at V and 4 bases at J, with 10 bases between. The CDR3 contains 13 residues. CDR3: CSARARAFYGYTF. The CDR3, as DNA: TGCAGTGCTAGAGCCAGGGCATTCTATGGCTACACCTTC.

The chain carries TRBV10-3 and TRBJ1-5; 8 bases line up with TRBD1. The trim removed 8 bases at V and 6 bases at J, leaving 6 bases unmatched. Looked up from germline, CDR1 is ENHRY and CDR2 is SYGVKD. This CDR3 has 13 residues. The CDR3 reads CAIGQGLGQPQHF. The CDR3 DNA reads TGTGCCATCGGACAGGGACTGGGTCAGCCCCAGCATTTT.

CDR3 in amino acids: CASSHRDRGSGYTF. The CDR3 DNA is TGTGCCAGCAGCCACCGGGACAGGGGCTCTGGCTACACCTTC. The chain joins TRBV11-2 to TRBJ1-2; 10 nucleotides agree with TRBD1. The trim removed 5 bases at V and 7 bases at J, leaving 7 bases unmatched. The germline V gene has CDR1 SGHAT and CDR2 FQNNGV. This CDR3 is 14 amino acids long.